Reported below is one TCR beta chain. The clone's antigen remains unknown. Base-call qualities are not available, and no considerably larger clone is one nucleotide away. The library was built by means of 5' RACE. A second PCR of about 7 to 12 cycles was run with a J-beta primer mix and a sample-barcoded 5' primer. A unique molecular identifier was introduced onto each TCR beta cDNA molecule by a template-switch 5' adaptor carrying 12 random nucleotides. Each sample yielded at least 2.5 million CDR3-containing paired-end reads. First-strand cDNA was synthesized from all RNA with the Mint cDNA synthesis kit, primed by a TRBC-specific oligonucleotide. All cDNA was treated with uracil-DNA glycosylase and then went through a first 18-cycle PCR with the universal primers M1SS and BC2_uni_R. The original methods were these. Each sample was normalized by randomly selecting 1 million high-quality reads, each carrying a distinct molecular identifier. Reads with shared molecular identifiers were discarded instead of being binned into consensus sequences. CDR3 identification, clonotype clustering and error correction used MiTCR with a Q25 quality threshold and the strictest error-elimination algorithm. A nonparametric unseen species model with Euler transformation was used to estimate a lower bound on total TCR beta diversity. TCRdb passed the public sequencing reads through fastp at Q25 and MiXCR, retaining productive beta sequences. All rows with the same CDR3 protein become a single entry with the most common DNA and genes. TCRdb's processing, not the study's, gives the V and J calls here. The sample has 1,800,000 or so distinct CDR3 sequences on record, around 40% of them singletons. The ten largest clones add up to more than 20% of the sample.

Donors were a few dozen systemically healthy Caucasian individuals from Russia aged roughly 6 to 90 years. Each donor gave ten milliliters of peripheral blood, drawn into EDTA-treated Vacutainer tubes. Ficoll-Paque density-gradient centrifugation was used to isolate PBMCs, with at least 7 million per sample. Total RNA, at least 5 micrograms per sample, was extracted from PBMCs with Trizol reagent. For every donor, an aliquot of PBMCs went through flow cytometry to measure the percentages of naive CD45RAhigh/CD27high T cells. V is shortened by 6 bases, J by 6 bases, and the region joining them spans 8 bases. Reading from cysteine to phenylalanine, the CDR3 counts 11 amino acids. The read is trimmed to its CDR3 DNA, 33 bases read in frame from base 1. The data were obtained in a study of blood T cells in healthy people across ages (dated by TCRdb to about 2015). A note on the overall study: Template switching captured roughly one uniquely barcoded TCR beta cDNA molecule per two T cells in model experiments. To avoid experimental bias, donors of different ages were spread randomly across the sequencing lanes. The study analyzed two additional independent replicas of 1 million unique cDNA reads from the same blood draw for two donors, one aged 18 to 30 and one aged 80 or older. The donors were split into four age groups: young (average around 15 years), middle-aged (roughly 39), aged (around 67) and long-lived (about 82). The study measured age-related changes in TCR beta repertoire diversity using deep sequencing normalized with unique cDNA molecular identifiers.

The paper as a whole reports these results and caveats: As age increased, observed TCR beta diversity per million T cells dropped in a roughly linear way, and a significant reduction was already evident by age 40. Conclusive comparison of naive and antigen-experienced compartments was prevented by the profiling of bulk unsorted PBMCs. Because donor CMV infection status was unknown, age-related changes in expanded clonotypes were potentially confounded. A strong correlation was found between observed TCR beta diversity and the percentage of naive T cells measured by flow cytometry. Compared with the aged group, the long-lived group had more naive CD4+ T cells, fewer expanded clones and increased TCR diversity, a pattern suggesting age selection. Estimates of total diversity from one million sequenced T cells were regarded as lower bounds and underestimates.

The sequence derives from a human donor in good health. The sequence joins TRBV12-3 or TRBV12-4 to TRBJ1-2; a confident D gene designation cannot be given. The sequenced material came from blood. The sequence in DNA is TGTGCCAGCAGCATAGGGAATGGCTACACCTTC. It translates to CASSIGNGYTF.